The 3 T cell receptor beta chains presented below share a single source sample, sequenced in a study of blood T cell repertoires in COVID-19 (dated by TCRdb to the early 2020s). Library preparation was by the immunoSEQ multiplex PCR assay. The source is immuneACCESS, and TCRdb retained only in-frame sequences with V and J called. Part of the clones is not carried over; for the studies checked, unresolved V genes explain less than half of this, and the remainder is unexplained. The sample contains around 200,000 clones, about nine tenths of them found a single time. 1.2% of the sample goes to the ten largest clones. The sequencing input was PBMCs or T cells enriched from blood (not recorded which). These receptors came from a man aged 30-40 years who had recovered from COVID-19.

The V and J genes are TRBV11-3 and TRBJ2-1; TRBD1 matches at 7 bases. V was pared by 1 base and J by 0 bases, with 9 bases of the junction left unmatched. Looked up from germline, CDR1 is SGHNT and CDR2 is YENEEA. This CDR3 is built from 18 residues. CDR3 bases: TGTGCCAGCAGCTTAGCATCCGGTTCAGGGGGCTCCTACAATGAGCAGTTCTTC. Translated: CASSLASGSGGSYNEQFF.

The gene calls are TRBV18 and TRBJ2-5; D gene uncertain. Trimming shortened V by 6 bases and J by 2 bases, and 10 bases separated the two germline ends. The CDR3 covers 13 residues. The V gene's germline CDR1 is KGHSH and CDR2 LQKENI. The CDR3 sequence: CASSSLRQETQYF. The CDR3 DNA reads as TGTGCCAGCTCCTCACTCAGGCAAGAGACCCAGTACTTC.

The rearrangement links TRBV4-3 to TRBJ2-7, with 7 nucleotides matching TRBD1. This CDR3 region has 16 residues. The trim removed 0 bases at V and 6 bases at J, leaving 11 bases unmatched. Per the germline V gene, CDR1 is LGHNA and CDR2 is YSLEER. The CDR3 here is CASSQDRGRGWSEQYF. In DNA, the CDR3 is TGCGCCAGCAGCCAAGATAGGGGCAGGGGGTGGTCCGAGCAGTACTTC.